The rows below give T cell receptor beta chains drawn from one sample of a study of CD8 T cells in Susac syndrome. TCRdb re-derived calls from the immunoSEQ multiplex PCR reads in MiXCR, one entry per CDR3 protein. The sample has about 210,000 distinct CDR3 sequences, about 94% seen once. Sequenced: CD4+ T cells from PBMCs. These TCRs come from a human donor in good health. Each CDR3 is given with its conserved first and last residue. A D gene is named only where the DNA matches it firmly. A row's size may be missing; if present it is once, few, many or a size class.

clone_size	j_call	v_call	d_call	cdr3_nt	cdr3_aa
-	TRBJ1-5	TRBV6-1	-	TGTGCCAGCAGTGAGGACTTTAAAGATTGGCCCCAGCATTTT	CASSEDFKDWPQHF
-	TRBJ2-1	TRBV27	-	TGTGCCAGCAGTTTGGCAGGGGTAGAGTTCTTC	CASSLAGVEFF
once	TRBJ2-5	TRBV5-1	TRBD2	TGCGCCAGCAGCGGAACTGTTCCGGGACTAGCGGGACAAGAGACCCAGTACTTC	CASSGTVPGLAGQETQYF
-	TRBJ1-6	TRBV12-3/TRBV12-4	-	TGTGCCAGCAGGGCCGGGGGCAGCTCCTATAATTCACCCCTCCACTTT	CASRAGGSSYNSPLHF
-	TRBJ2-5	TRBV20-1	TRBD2	TGCAGTGCTTATAGCGGGGCGAGGGAGACCCAGTACTTC	CSAYSGARETQYF
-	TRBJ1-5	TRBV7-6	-	TGTGCCAGCAGCTTAGCGCTGGCAGCGAAAGGGAGCAATCAGCCCCAGCATTTT	CASSLALAAKGSNQPQHF
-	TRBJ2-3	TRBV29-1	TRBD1	TGCAGCGCCGACTTACAGGGACAGACAGATACGCAGTATTTT	CSADLQGQTDTQYF
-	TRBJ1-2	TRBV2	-	TGTGCCAGCAGCGAGGACACGGCAGGCTATGGCTACACCTTC	CASSEDTAGYGYTF
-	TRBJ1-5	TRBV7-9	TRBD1	TGTGCCAGCAGCTTAGGGGACAGGGGATCACCCTGGGGCAATCAGCCCCAGCATTTT	CASSLGDRGSPWGNQPQHF
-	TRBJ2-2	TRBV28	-	TGTGCCACTATCCCTGGCCGGGCGGGCGGGGAGCTGTTTTTT	CATIPGRAGGELFF
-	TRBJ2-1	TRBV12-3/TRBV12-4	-	TGTGCCAGCAGCCCCATAGGGGGGTCCTACAATGAGCAGTTCTTC	CASSPIGGSYNEQFF
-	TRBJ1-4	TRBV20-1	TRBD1	TGCAGTGCTGCCCGGGACAGCTCTAATGAAAAACTGTTTTTT	CSAARDSSNEKLFF
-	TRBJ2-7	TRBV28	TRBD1	TGTGCCAGCAGTCGGCCGGGACAGAGCTCCTACGAGCAGTACTTC	CASSRPGQSSYEQYF
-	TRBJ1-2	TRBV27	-	TGTGCCAGCAGACCGGGTGTGGGGGATAGGAATGGCTACACCTTC	CASRPGVGDRNGYTF
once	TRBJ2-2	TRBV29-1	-	TGCAGCGTTGGTCCGGGATCCCACACCGGGGAGCTGTTTTTT	CSVGPGSHTGELFF
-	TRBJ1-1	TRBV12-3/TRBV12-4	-	TGTGCCAGCATACGTAGAGAGGGAGGGAGTGGGGTAAACACTGAAGCTTTCTTT	CASIRREGGSGVNTEAFF
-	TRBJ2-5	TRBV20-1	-	TGCAGTGCCCAGCGAGAGACCCAGTACTTC	CSAQRETQYF
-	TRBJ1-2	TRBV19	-	TGTGCCAGTAGTATATGGGAGGCTGCCTATGGCTACACCTTC	CASSIWEAAYGYTF
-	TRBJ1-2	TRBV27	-	TGTGCCAGCAGTCTCGCGATGACAGGCCGTAACTATGGCTACACCTTC	CASSLAMTGRNYGYTF
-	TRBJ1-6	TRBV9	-	TGTGCCAGCAGCGTAGCCGGGAGCAATTCACCCCTCCACTTT	CASSVAGSNSPLHF
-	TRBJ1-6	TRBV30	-	TGTGCCTGGAGTGTACCCTGGGACGGCTATAATTCACCCCTCCACTTT	CAWSVPWDGYNSPLHF
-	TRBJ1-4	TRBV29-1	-	TGCAGCGTTTTGGCATTTGCAACTAATGAAAAACTGTTTTTT	CSVLAFATNEKLFF
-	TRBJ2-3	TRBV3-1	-	TGTGCCAGCAGCCAAGGAGGTAGGGCCGGAGATACGCAGTATTTT	CASSQGGRAGDTQYF
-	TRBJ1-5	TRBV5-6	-	TGTGCCAGCAGCTTAAGTGTGATTTCCAATCAGCCCCAGCATTTT	CASSLSVISNQPQHF
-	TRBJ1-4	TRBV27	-	TGTGCCAGCAGGCTGACAGGAAGGGAAAAACTGTTTTTT	CASRLTGREKLFF
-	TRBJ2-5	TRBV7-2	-	TGTGCCAGCAGCTCGCTCGGGGTTCCGACCCAGTACTTC	CASSSLGVPTQYF
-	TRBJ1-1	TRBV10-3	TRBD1	TGTGCCATCAGGAGACAGGGAGGGATGAACACTGAAGCTTTCTTT	CAIRRQGGMNTEAFF
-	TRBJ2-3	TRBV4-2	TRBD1	TGTGCCAGCAGCCAAACCGGGACAGGGGGGGCCACAGATACGCAGTATTTT	CASSQTGTGGATDTQYF
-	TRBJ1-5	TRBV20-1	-	TGCAGTGCAAAACAGAGTCGAAACCTCAATCAGCCCCAGCATTTT	CSAKQSRNLNQPQHF
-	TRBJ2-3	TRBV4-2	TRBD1	TGTGCCAGCAGACCAACAGGGGGCGAAGATACGCAGTATTTT	CASRPTGGEDTQYF
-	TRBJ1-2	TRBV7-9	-	TGTGCCAGCAGCTTAGGAGATCGGGATGGCTACACCTTC	CASSLGDRDGYTF
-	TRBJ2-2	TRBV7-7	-	TGTGCTAGCAGCCGACCCGACAGCACCGGGGAGCTGTTTTTT	CASSRPDSTGELFF
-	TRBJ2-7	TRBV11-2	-	TGTGCCAGCAGCCCCCCCGGGTACGAGCAGTACTTC	CASSPPGYEQYF
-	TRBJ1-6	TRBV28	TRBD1	TGTGCCAGCAGTTTACGCCGGGACAGCTCCTCCTATAATTCACCCCTCCACTTT	CASSLRRDSSSYNSPLHF
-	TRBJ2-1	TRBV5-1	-	TGCGCCAGCAGGTTGGAGGGGACGGCAAGTAATGAGCAGTTCTTC	CASRLEGTASNEQFF
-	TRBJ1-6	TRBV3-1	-	TGTGCCAGCAGCCAAGGACAGGCGAGAAATTCACCCCTCCACTTT	CASSQGQARNSPLHF
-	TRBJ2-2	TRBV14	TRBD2	TGTGCCAGCAGCCAAGTGACTAGCCGGGCCGGGGAGCTGTTTTTT	CASSQVTSRAGELFF
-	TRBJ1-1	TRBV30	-	TGTGCCTGGAATAGGGGTTTGGGGACTGAAGCTTTCTTT	CAWNRGLGTEAFF
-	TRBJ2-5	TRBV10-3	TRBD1	TGTGCCATCAGTCCCGGGACAGAAGAGACCCAGTACTTC	CAISPGTEETQYF
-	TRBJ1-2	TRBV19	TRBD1	TGTGCCAGTTCTGGCTCAGGGGGCAACTATGGCTACACCTTC	CASSGSGGNYGYTF
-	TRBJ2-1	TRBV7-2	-	TGTGCCAGCAGCTCCGATATTGCCATCTACAATGAGCAGTTCTTC	CASSSDIAIYNEQFF
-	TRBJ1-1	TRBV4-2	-	TGTGCCAGCAGCCAAGAGAACAGGGAGGCTTTCTTT	CASSQENREAFF
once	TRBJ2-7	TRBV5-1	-	TGCGCCAGCAGCTACTCCGGGACGGCCCCCCACTTC	CASSYSGTAPHF
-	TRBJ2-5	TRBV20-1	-	TGCAGTGCTAGAGTCGGGTGGGAGACCCAGTACTTC	CSARVGWETQYF
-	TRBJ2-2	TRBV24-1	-	TGTGCCACCAGTGTTGGGGGGACACCGAACACCGGGGAGCTGTTTTTT	CATSVGGTPNTGELFF
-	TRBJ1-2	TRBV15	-	TGTGCCACCAGCAGAGATTGGCAGAGCTATGGCTACACCTTC	CATSRDWQSYGYTF
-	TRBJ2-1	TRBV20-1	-	TGCAGTGCTAGATTGGGGGCCTCTGCGGGGGACAATGAGCAGTTCTTC	CSARLGASAGDNEQFF
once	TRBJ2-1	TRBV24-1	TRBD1	TGTGCCACCAGTGATCCGGGACAGGGAGCTAATGAGCAGTTCTTC	CATSDPGQGANEQFF
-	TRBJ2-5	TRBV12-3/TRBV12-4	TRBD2	TGTGCCAGCAGTATGCAAATAGCGGGGACCCAGTACTTC	CASSMQIAGTQYF
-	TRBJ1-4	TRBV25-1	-	TGTGCCAGCAGTGAATTAACGGCGGGAAAACTGTTTTTT	CASSELTAGKLFF